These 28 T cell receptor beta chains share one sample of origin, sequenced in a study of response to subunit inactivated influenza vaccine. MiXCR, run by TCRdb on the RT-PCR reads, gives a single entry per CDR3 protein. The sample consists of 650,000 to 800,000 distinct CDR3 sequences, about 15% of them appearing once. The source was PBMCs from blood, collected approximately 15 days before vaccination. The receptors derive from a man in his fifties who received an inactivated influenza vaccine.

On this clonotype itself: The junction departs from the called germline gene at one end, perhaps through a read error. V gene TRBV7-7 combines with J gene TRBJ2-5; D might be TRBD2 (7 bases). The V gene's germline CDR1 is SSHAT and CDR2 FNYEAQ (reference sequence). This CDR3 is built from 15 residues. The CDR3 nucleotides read TGTGCTAGCAGCCCCACTGGGGGGGCCCAAGAGACCCAGTACTTC. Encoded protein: CASSPTGGAQETQYF.

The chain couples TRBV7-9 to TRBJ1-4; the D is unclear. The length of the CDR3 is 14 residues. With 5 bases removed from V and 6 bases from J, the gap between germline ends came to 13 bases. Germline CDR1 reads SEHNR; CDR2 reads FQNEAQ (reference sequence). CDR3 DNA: TGTGCCAGCAGCGCCTCCTCGACCTATGAAAAACTGTTTTTT. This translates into CASSASSTYEKLFF.

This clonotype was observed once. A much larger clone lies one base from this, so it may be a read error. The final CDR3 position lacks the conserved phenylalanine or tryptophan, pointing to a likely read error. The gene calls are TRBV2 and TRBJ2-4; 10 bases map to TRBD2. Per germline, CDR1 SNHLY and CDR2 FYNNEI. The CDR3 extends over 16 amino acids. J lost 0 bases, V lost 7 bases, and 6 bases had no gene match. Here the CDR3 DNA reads TGTGCCAGCACTGGACTAGCGGCTGAAGCCAAAAACATTCAGTACATC. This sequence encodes CASTGLAAEAKNIQYI.

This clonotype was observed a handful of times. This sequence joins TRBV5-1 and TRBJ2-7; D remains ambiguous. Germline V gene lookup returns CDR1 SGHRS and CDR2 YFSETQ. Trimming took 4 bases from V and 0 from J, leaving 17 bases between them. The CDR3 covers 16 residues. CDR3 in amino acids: CASSPALGERSYEQYF. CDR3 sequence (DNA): TGCGCCAGCAGCCCCGCCTTGGGCGAACGCTCCTACGAGCAGTACTTC.

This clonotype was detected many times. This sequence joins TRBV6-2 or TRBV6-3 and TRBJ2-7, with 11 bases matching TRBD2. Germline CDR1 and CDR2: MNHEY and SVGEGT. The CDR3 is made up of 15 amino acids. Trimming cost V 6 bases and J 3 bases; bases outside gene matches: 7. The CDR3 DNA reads TGTGCCAGCAGACTTGCGGGACTAGCGGTCTACGAGCAGTACTTC. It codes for CASRLAGLAVYEQYF.

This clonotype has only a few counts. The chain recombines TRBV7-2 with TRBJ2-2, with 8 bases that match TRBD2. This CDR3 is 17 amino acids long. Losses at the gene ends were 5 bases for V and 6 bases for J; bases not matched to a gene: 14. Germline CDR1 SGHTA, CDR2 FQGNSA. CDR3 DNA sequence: TGTGCCAGCAGCCTGAACGGGGCTCTAGCGGGCGCCGGGGAGCTGTTTTTT. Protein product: CASSLNGALAGAGELFF.

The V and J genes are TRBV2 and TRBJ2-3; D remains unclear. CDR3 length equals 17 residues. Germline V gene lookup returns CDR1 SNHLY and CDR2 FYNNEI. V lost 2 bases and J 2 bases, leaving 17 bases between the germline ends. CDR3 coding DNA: TGTGCCAGCAGTGAACCGCTGGGTTTACTGTTCACAGATACGCAGTATTTT. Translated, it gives CASSEPLGLLFTDTQYF.

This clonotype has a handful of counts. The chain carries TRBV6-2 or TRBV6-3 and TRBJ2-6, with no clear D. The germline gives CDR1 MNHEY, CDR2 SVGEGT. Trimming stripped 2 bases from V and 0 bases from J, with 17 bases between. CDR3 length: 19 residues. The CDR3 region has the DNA TGTGCCAGCAGTTACGTGGCATCGCAGACCCTCTCTGGGGCCAACGTCCTGACTTTC. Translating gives CASSYVASQTLSGANVLTF.

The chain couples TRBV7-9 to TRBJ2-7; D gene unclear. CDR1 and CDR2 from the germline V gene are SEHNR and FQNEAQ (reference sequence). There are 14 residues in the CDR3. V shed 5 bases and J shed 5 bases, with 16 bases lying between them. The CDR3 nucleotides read TGTGCCAGCAGCCCCTCCAGCCGTGTCAACGAGCAGTACTTC. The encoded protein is CASSPSSRVNEQYF. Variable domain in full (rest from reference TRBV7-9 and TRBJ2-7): DTGVSQNPRHKITKRGQNVTFRCDPISEHNRLYWYRQTLGQGPEFLTYFQNEAQLEKSRLLSDRFSAERPKGSFSTLEIQRTEQGDSAMYLCASSPSSRVNEQYFGPGTRLTVT.

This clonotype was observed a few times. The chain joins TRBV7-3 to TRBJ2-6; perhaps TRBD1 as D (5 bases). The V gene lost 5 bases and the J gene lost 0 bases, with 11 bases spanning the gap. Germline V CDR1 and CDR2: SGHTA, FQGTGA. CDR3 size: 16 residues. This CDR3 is CASSGAGNSGANVLTF. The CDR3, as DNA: TGTGCCAGCAGCGGCGCAGGGAACTCTGGGGCCAACGTCCTGACTTTC.

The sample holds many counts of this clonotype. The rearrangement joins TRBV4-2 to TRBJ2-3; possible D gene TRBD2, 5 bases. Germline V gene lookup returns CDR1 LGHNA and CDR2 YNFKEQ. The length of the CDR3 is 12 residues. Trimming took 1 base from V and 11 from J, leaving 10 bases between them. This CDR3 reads CASSQGSREQYF. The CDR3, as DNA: TGTGCCAGCAGCCAAGGATCGAGGGAGCAGTATTTT.

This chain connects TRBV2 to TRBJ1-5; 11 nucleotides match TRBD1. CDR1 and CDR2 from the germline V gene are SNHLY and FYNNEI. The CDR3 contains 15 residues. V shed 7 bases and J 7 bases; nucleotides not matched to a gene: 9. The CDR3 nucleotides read TGTGCCAGCACCCGGGACAGGGGGTGGAAACAGCCCCAGCATTTT. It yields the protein CASTRDRGWKQPQHF. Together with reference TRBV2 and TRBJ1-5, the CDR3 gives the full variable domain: EPEVTQTPSHQVTQMGQEVILRCVPISNHLYFYWYRQILGQKVEFLVSFYNNEISEKSEIFDDQFSVERPDGSNFTLKIRSTKLEDSAMYFCASTRDRGWKQPQHFGDGTRLSIL.

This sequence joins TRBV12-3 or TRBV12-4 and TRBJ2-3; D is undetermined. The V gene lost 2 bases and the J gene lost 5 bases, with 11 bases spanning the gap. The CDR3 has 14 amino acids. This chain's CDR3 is CASSLHGPGDTQYF. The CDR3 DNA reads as TGTGCCAGCAGTTTACACGGGCCCGGAGATACGCAGTATTTT.

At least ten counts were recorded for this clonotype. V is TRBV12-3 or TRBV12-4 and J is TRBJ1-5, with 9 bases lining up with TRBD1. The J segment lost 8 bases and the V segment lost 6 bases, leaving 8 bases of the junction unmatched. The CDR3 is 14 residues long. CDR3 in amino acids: CASSRTGAFKPQHF. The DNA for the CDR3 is TGTGCCAGCAGCCGGACAGGGGCCTTTAAGCCCCAGCATTTT.

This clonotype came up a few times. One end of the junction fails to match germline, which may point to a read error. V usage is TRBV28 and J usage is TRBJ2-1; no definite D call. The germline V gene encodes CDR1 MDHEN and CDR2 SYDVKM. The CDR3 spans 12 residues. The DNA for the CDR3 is TGTGCCAGCACCTCCCTGACCAATGACCAGTTCTTC. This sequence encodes CASTSLTNDQFF.

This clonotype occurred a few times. DNA of the CDR3: TGTGCCACCGGGACAGTCTCTAATGAAAAACTGTTTTTT. It translates to CATGTVSNEKLFF. V is TRBV15 and J is TRBJ1-4; 7 positions match TRBD1. This CDR3 has 13 amino acids. The V and J ends lost 8 bases and 3 bases, in that order; junction bases with no gene match: 3. Per the germline V gene, CDR1 is LNHNV and CDR2 is YYDKDF (reference sequence).

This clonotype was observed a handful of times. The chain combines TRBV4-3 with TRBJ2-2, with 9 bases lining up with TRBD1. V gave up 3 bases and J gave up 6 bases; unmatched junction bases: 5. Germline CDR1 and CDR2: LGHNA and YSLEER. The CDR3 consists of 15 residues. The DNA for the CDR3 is TGCGCCAGCAGCCATAGAACAGGGGGCCCCGGGGAGCTGTTTTTT. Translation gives CASSHRTGGPGELFF.

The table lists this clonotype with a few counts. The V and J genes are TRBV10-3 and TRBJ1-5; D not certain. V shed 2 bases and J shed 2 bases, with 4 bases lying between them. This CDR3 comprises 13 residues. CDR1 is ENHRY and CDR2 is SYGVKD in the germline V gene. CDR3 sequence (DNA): TGTGCCATCAGTGAGGTTGGCAATCAGCCCCAGCATTTT. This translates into CAISEVGNQPQHF.

In DNA form, the CDR3 reads TGTGCCAGCAGCATAGCGTATACGCAGTATTTT. It specifies CASSIAYTQYF. This chain links TRBV12-3 or TRBV12-4 with TRBJ2-3, with TRBD2 as a possible D gene (5 bases). Trimming removed 6 bases from V and 7 bases from J, with 8 bases in between. The CDR3 extends over 11 amino acids.

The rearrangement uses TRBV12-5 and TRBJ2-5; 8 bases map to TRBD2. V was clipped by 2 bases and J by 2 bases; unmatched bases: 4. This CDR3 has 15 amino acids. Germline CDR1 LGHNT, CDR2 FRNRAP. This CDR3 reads CASGLYTSGQETQYF. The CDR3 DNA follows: TGTGCTAGTGGTTTGTATACTAGCGGACAAGAGACCCAGTACTTC.

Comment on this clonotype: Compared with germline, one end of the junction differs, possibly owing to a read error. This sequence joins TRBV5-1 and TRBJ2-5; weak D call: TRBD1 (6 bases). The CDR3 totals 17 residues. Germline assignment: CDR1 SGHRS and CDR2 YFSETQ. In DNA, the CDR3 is TGCGACAGCAGCTACACCGCCGGGACAATGTTTCATGAGACCCAGTACTTC. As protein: CDSSYTAGTMFHETQYF.

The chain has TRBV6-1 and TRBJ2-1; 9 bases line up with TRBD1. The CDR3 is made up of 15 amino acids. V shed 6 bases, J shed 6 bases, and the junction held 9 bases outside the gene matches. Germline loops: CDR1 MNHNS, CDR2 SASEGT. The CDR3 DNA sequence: TGTGCCAGCAGACTGACCGGGACAGGGTTCAATGAGCAGTTCTTC. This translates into CASRLTGTGFNEQFF.

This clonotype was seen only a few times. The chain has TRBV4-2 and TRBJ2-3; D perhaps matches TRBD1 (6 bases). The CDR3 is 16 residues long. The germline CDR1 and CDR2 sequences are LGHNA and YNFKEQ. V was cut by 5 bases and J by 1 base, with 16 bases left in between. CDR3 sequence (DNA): TGTGCCAGCAGCGAGAAGGGGGTGGGTGGCACAGATACGCAGTATTTT. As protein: CASSEKGVGGTDTQYF.

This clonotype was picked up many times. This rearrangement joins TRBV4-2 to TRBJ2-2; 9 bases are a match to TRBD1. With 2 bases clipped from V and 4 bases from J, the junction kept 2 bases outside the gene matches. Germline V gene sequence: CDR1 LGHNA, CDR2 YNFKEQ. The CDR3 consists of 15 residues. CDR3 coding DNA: TGTGCCAGCAGCCAACTGACAGGGGGCACCGGGGAGCTGTTTTTT. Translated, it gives CASSQLTGGTGELFF.

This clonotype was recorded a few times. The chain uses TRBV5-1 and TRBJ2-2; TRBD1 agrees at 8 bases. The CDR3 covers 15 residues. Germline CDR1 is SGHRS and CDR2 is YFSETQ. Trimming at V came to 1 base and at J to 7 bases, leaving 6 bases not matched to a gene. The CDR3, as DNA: TGCGCCAGCAGCTTGCGACAGGGGAAGGACGGGGAGCTGTTTTTT. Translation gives CASSLRQGKDGELFF.

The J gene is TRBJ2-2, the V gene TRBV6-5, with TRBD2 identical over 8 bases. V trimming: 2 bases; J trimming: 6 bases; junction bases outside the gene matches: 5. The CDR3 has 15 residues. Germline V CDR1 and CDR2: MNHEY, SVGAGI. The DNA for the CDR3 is TGTGCCAGCAGTTACGGTCGGGAGGGCCCCGGGGAGCTGTTTTTT. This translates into CASSYGREGPGELFF.

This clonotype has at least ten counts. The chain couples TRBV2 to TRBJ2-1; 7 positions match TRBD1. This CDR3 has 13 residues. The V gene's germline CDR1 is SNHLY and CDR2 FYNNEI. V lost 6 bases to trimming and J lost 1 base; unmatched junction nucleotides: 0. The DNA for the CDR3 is TGTGCCAGCAGGGACAGGTCCTACAATGAGCAGTTCTTC. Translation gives CASRDRSYNEQFF.

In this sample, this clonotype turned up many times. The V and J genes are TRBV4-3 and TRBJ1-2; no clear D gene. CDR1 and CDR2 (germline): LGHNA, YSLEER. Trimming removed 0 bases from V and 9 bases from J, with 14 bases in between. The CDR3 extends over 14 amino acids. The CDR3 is CASSQDSGSTRYTF. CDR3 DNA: TGCGCCAGCAGCCAAGATTCGGGCTCGACCCGCTACACCTTC.